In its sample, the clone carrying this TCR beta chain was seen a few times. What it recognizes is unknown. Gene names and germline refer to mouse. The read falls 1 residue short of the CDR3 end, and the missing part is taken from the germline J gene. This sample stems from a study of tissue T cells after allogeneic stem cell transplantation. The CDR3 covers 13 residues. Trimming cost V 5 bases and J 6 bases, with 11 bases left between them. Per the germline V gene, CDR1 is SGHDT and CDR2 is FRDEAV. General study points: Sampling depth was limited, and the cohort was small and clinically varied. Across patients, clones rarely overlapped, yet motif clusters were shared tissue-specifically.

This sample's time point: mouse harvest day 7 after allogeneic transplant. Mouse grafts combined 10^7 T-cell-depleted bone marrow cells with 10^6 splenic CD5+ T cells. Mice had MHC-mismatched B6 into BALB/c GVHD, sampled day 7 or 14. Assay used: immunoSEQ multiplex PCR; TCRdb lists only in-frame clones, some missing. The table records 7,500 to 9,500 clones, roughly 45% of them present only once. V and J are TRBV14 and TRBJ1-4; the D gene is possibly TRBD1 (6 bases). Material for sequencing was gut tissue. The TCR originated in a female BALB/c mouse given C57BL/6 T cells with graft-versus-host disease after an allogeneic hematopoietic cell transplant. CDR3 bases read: TGTGCCAGCAGGGGACATACGGACGAAAGATTATTT. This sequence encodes CASRGHTDERLF. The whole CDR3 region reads CASRGHTDERLFF.